What follows are 13 T cell receptor beta chains derived from one specimen sequenced in a study of blood T cell repertoires in COVID-19. Sequencing was performed with immunoSEQ multiplex PCR; in TCRdb, only in-frame clones are kept and a portion is missing. This repertoire shows 180,000 or so clones, 80% to 90% found once; its top ten account for roughly 2.5%. Sample: peripheral blood. These receptors were taken from a man aged 40-49 years with active or convalescent COVID-19.

V usage is TRBV27 and J usage is TRBJ1-2; 7 bases are shared with TRBD1. Germline V gene sequence: CDR1 MNHEY, CDR2 SMNVEV (reference sequence). This CDR3 has 15 residues. The J segment lost 5 bases and the V segment lost 6 bases, leaving 12 bases of the junction unmatched. DNA of the CDR3: TGTGCCAGCAGCTCCGGCCGGGACAGACTTTATGGCTACACCTTC. This encodes CASSSGRDRLYGYTF.

This sequence joins TRBV7-2 and TRBJ2-2; D perhaps matches TRBD2 (5 bases). This CDR3 is 15 amino acids long. V was clipped by 2 bases and J by 3 bases, with 10 bases between them. The germline CDR1 and CDR2 sequences are SGHTA and FQGNSA. The CDR3, as DNA: TGTGCCAGCAGCTTAAGGGAGTCCTACACCGGGGAGCTGTTTTTT. Translating gives CASSLRESYTGELFF.

J is TRBJ2-1 and V is TRBV4-1, with 7 bases fitting TRBD2. The germline V gene encodes CDR1 MGHRA and CDR2 YSYEKL. The CDR3 extends over 17 amino acids. Germline trimming cut 4 bases from V and 3 bases from J; bases unmatched to any gene: 12. Here the CDR3 reads CASSPSRGVDGYNEQFF. The CDR3 DNA follows: TGCGCCAGCAGCCCGTCCCGGGGGGTTGACGGCTACAATGAGCAGTTCTTC.

The chain has TRBV7-9 and TRBJ2-7, with a weak D call TRBD1 (5 bases). V lost 1 base, J lost 5 bases, and 15 bases lay in between. This CDR3 region has 15 residues. The germline gives CDR1 SEHNR, CDR2 FQNEAQ (reference sequence). CDR3 coding DNA: TGTGCCAGCAGCTTAGGACCTCAGGGTTCCGACGAGCAGTACTTC. Protein product: CASSLGPQGSDEQYF.

The genes are TRBV5-4 and TRBJ1-1, with D possibly TRBD1 on 5 matching bases. The CDR3 runs to 14 residues. CDR1 is SGHNT, CDR2 YYREEE, per germline (reference sequence). V lost 2 bases and J 2 bases, leaving 10 bases between the germline ends. The CDR3 DNA reads TGTGCCAGCAGCTTCCGACAGAGTAACACTGAAGCTTTCTTT. This gives the protein CASSFRQSNTEAFF.

This clone appeared a few times. This chain links TRBV4-1 with TRBJ2-1, with a weak D call TRBD2 (6 bases). Germline V CDR1 and CDR2: MGHRA, YSYEKL. The CDR3 runs 14 residues. Trimming pared 0 bases from V and 7 bases from J, leaving 10 bases between. The chain's CDR3 is CASSQERGRNEQFF. The CDR3 coding sequence is TGCGCCAGCAGCCAAGAGCGGGGTAGGAATGAGCAGTTCTTC.

The chain combines TRBV10-1 with TRBJ2-1, with 7 bases fitting TRBD1. The CDR3 length is 15 residues. After removal of 5 bases from V and 5 bases from J, the junction contained 9 bases not matched to a gene. Germline V gene lookup returns CDR1 WNHNN and CDR2 SYGVQD (reference sequence). Here the CDR3 reads CASSKGRDSNNEQFF. The DNA of the CDR3 is TGCGCCAGCAGTAAAGGCCGGGACAGCAACAATGAGCAGTTCTTC.

The chain combines TRBV6-4 with TRBJ2-3, with 7 bases that match TRBD2. V lost 4 bases to trimming and J lost 0 bases; unmatched junction nucleotides: 7. The CDR3 extends over 16 amino acids. Germline V CDR1 and CDR2: MRHNA, SNTAGT. Here the CDR3 reads CASSVESGDSTDTQYF. The DNA of the CDR3 is TGTGCCAGCAGTGTTGAAAGCGGGGATAGCACAGATACGCAGTATTTT.

The CDR3 is CATTADTEAFF. CDR3 coding DNA: TGTGCCACCACTGCGGACACTGAAGCTTTCTTT. V and J are TRBV10-3 and TRBJ1-1, with D unresolved. CDR1 is ENHRY and CDR2 is SYGVKD in the germline V gene. Trimming took 10 bases from V and 3 from J, leaving 9 bases between them. This CDR3 region has 11 residues.

This rearrangement joins TRBV27 to TRBJ1-1; possible D gene TRBD1, 5 bases. The germline V gene encodes CDR1 MNHEY and CDR2 SMNVEV (reference sequence). There are 12 residues in the CDR3. Trimming cost V 4 bases and J 12 bases, with 15 bases left between them. CDR3 amino acids: CASSSPGLGTFF. CDR3 in DNA: TGTGCCAGCAGTTCACCGGGACTGGGAACTTTCTTT.

V and J are TRBV7-9 and TRBJ2-7; weak D call: TRBD2 (5 bases). V was trimmed by 3 bases and J by 0 bases, leaving 12 bases between them. The CDR3 is made up of 15 amino acids. Per germline, CDR1 SEHNR and CDR2 FQNEAQ (reference sequence). CDR3 residues: CASSFRGTSSYEQYF. CDR3 in DNA: TGTGCCAGCAGCTTCCGGGGTACAAGCTCCTACGAGCAGTACTTC.

The chain combines TRBV6-5 with TRBJ1-6; 8 nucleotides match TRBD1. This CDR3 region has 14 residues. The V gene end was trimmed by 4 bases and the J gene end by 12 bases; junction bases not matched to a gene: 8. From germline, CDR1 is MNHEY and CDR2 SVGAGI. In nucleotides, the CDR3 is TGTGCCAGCAGTTCAGGACAGGGCCTCATACCCCTCCACTTT. This translates into CASSSGQGLIPLHF.

This chain connects TRBV18 to TRBJ1-2; D might be TRBD1 (5 bases). Trimming took 0 bases from V and 3 from J, leaving 8 bases between them. This CDR3 is built from 14 residues. Germline V gene sequence: CDR1 KGHSH, CDR2 LQKENI. The CDR3 DNA reads as TGTGCCAGCTCACCACCGGGGGAGGACTATGGCTACACCTTC. This sequence encodes CASSPPGEDYGYTF. Based on the CDR3 plus reference TRBV18 and TRBJ1-2, the full variable domain is NAGVMQNPRHLVRRRGQEARLRCSPMKGHSHVYWYRQLPEEGLKFMVYLQKENIIDESGMPKERFSAEFPKEGPSILRIQQVVRGDSAAYFCASSPPGEDYGYTFGSGTRLTVV.